This T cell receptor beta chain was captured by sequencing in a study of molecular identifiers for immune sequencing clone quantification. CDR1 MGHRA and CDR2 YSYEKL come from the germline V gene. This CDR3 is 18 amino acids long. The ends were cut back, 4 bases at V and 5 bases at J, with 27 bases in the middle. From the PCR reads, TCRdb called clonotypes with MiXCR, one entry per CDR3 protein. The sample includes under 350,000 distinct CDR3 sequences, roughly a quarter of them seen just once. This clonotype has only a few counts. The antigen remains undetermined. Findings and caveats of the study: More than 97% of effector molecules, versus under 1% of naive-cell molecules, belonged to clones above 20 RNA copies.

This TCR derives from a human donor in good health. Some libraries in this study had Jurkat cell RNA spiked in. Sequencing was done on a sample of naive CD8+ T cells from blood, with Jurkat cell RNA spiked in. Specified subset: FACS-sorted CD8+CD4-CCR7+CD45RA+ naive T cells. The gene calls are TRBV4-1 and TRBJ2-7, with D maybe TRBD2 (5 bases). CDR3 nucleotide sequence: TGCGCCAGCAGCCCCCTGGGCGTTGCGCGGAACACGGAGGACGAGCAGTACTTC. Translated: CASSPLGVARNTEDEQYF.